This T cell receptor beta chain was profiled in a study of shared clonotypes between healthy human individuals. This CDR3 contains 11 residues. V lost 10 bases and J 5 bases, leaving 12 bases between the germline ends. Germline V lookup: CDR1 MDHEN, CDR2 SYDVKM. For this clone: Its specificity is unknown.

Study results and limitations: Sequencing of the sorted subsets was shown by rarefaction to be incomplete despite large depth. It was observed that 5% to 6.5% of naive CD4 clonotypes were shared across a few donors.

Clones were read by immunoSEQ multiplex PCR, and TCRdb kept only the in-frame ones, dropping some. Of around 1 million clones in the sample, around three quarters were seen once. Adult donors, all healthy and HIV-negative, had no recent acute infections or vaccinations. The sequence was collected from a man aged 18 to 35 in good health. Sequencing used memory CD4+ T cells sorted from blood. This sample's subset: CD45RA-negative fraction. The chain couples TRBV28 to TRBJ2-7, with D possibly TRBD1 on 5 matching bases. For the CDR3, the DNA is TGTGCCACTAGGGGTTATCACGAGCAGTACTTC. Translating it yields CATRGYHEQYF.